This passage covers 8 T cell receptor beta chains from one sample sequenced in a study of shared clonotypes between healthy human individuals. Measured with immunoSEQ multiplex PCR; TCRdb has only the in-frame clones, and not every one. The sample has about 2,100,000 clones, just over 90% seen once. Naive CD8 cells were CD45RO-negative, positively selected for CCR7, excluding terminally differentiated effector memory CD45RA+ cells. Sequencing used naive CD8+ T cells from PBMCs. These receptor sequences come from a man between 18 and 29 years old in good health. Some clones in this sample may be carry-over from other donors' samples.

This clone was observed once. The chain combines TRBV27 with TRBJ2-5, with 7 bases fitting TRBD1. V lost 5 bases and J lost 3; bases outside the gene matches: 18. Germline V CDR1 and CDR2: MNHEY, SMNVEV (reference sequence). The CDR3 loop spans 18 amino acids. The CDR3 DNA is TGTGCCAGCAGTGGCTCTACATGGCTACAGGGGAACGAAGAGACCCAGTACTTC. As protein: CASSGSTWLQGNEETQYF.

The gene calls are TRBV14 and TRBJ2-3; TRBD1 agrees at 9 bases. Trimming took 3 bases from V and 3 from J; bases not matched to a gene: 4. CDR1 is SGHDN, CDR2 FVKESK, per germline. This CDR3 is built from 15 residues. CDR3 sequence reads: CASSQYRGRTDTQYF. CDR3 sequence (DNA): TGTGCCAGCAGCCAGTACAGGGGGCGAACAGATACGCAGTATTTT.

The chain carries TRBV5-6 and TRBJ2-2; D assignment may be TRBD1 or TRBD2 (5 bases each). This CDR3 is 17 amino acids long. The germline CDR1 and CDR2 sequences are SGHDT and YYEEEE. With 5 bases removed from V and 8 bases from J, the gap between germline ends came to 25 bases. DNA for the CDR3: TGTGCCAGCAGTTTGACCGGGACGGAAGGATCGTGGGGGGAGCTGTTTTTT. This gives the protein CASSLTGTEGSWGELFF. Looking up the rest from reference TRBV5-6 and TRBJ2-2 gives the full variable domain: DAGVTQSPTHLIKTRGQQVTLRCSPKSGHDTVSWYQQALGQGPQFIFQYYEEEERQRGNFPDRFSGHQFPNYSSELNVNALLLGDSALYLCASSLTGTEGSWGELFFGEGSRLTVL.

The chain joins TRBV5-1 to TRBJ1-5; 7 nucleotides agree with TRBD1. Germline V CDR1 and CDR2: SGHRS, YFSETQ. The CDR3 length is 14 residues. V trimming: 0 bases; J trimming: 7 bases; junction bases outside the gene matches: 4. CDR3 sequence reads: CASSLDRGTQPQHF. In DNA form, the CDR3 reads TGCGCCAGCAGCTTGGACAGGGGCACGCAGCCCCAGCATTTT.

V usage is TRBV25-1 and J usage is TRBJ2-7; 11 positions agree with TRBD2. Per the germline V gene, CDR1 is MGHDK and CDR2 is SYGVNS. The CDR3 spans 14 residues. The V gene end was trimmed by 5 bases and the J gene end by 4 bases; junction bases not matched to a gene: 4. DNA for the CDR3: TGTGCCAGCAGTCGCACTAGCGGGAGTTACGAGCAGTACTTC. Protein product: CASSRTSGSYEQYF.

This clone was seen only once. The J gene is TRBJ1-2, the V gene TRBV6-4; perhaps TRBD1 as D (5 bases). With 10 bases removed from V and 11 bases from J, the gap between germline ends came to 17 bases. CDR1 and CDR2 (germline): MRHNA, SNTAGT. This CDR3 region has 11 residues. CDR3 nucleotides: TGTGCCACCTGGGACGCCTCTAGGTACACCTTC. It codes for CATWDASRYTF.

V gene TRBV9 combines with J gene TRBJ1-2, with 7 bases lining up with TRBD1. The CDR3 length is 15 residues. J was trimmed by 0 bases and V by 4 bases; bases with no gene match: 6. Looked up from germline, CDR1 is SGDLS and CDR2 is YYNGEE. The CDR3 is CASSYTGTANYGYTF. The CDR3, as DNA: TGTGCCAGCAGCTACACCGGGACAGCTAACTATGGCTACACCTTC.

The chain joins TRBV4-1 to TRBJ1-4; 7 bases agree with TRBD1. The V gene end was trimmed by 0 bases and the J gene end by 3 bases; junction bases not matched to a gene: 10. Germline V CDR1 and CDR2: MGHRA, YSYEKL. The length of the CDR3 is 18 residues. CDR3 DNA: TGCGCCAGCAGCCAAGATCTGGGCAGGGGGAAAGCTAATGAAAAACTGTTTTTT. The encoded protein is CASSQDLGRGKANEKLFF.